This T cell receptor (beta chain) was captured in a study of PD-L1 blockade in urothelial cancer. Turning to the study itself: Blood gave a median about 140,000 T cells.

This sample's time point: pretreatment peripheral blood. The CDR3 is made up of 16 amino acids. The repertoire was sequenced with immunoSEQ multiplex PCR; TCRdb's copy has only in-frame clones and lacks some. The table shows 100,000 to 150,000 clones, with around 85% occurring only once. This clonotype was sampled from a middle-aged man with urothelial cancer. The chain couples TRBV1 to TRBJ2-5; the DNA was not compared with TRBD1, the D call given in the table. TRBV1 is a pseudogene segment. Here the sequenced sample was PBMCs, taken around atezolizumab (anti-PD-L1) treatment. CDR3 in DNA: TGCACCAGCAGCCACCGCCTACAGGGATCCGGCGAGACCCAGTACTTC. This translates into CTSSHRLQGSGETQYF.